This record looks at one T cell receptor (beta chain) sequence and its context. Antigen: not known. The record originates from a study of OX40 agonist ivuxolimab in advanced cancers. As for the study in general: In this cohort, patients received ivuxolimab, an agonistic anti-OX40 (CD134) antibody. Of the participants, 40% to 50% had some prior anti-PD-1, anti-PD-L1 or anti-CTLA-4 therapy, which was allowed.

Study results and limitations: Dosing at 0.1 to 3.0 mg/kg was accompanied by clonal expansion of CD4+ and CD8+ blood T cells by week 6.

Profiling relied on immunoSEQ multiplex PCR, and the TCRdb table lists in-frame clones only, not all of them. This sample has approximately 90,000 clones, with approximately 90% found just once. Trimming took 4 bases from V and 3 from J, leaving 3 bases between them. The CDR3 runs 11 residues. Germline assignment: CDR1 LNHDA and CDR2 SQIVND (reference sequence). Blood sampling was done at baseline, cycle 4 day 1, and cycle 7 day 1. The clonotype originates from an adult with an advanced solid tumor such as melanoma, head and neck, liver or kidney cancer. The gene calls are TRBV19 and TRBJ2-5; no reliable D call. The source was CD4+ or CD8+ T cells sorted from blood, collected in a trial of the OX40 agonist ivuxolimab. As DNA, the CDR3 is TGTGCCAGTAGTAATGAAGAGACCCAGTACTTC. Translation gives CASSNEETQYF.